Reported below is one TCR beta chain. The data derive from a study of glioma-infiltrating T cells. This CDR3 contains 14 residues. The V end was cut by 5 bases, the J end by 2 bases, with 13 bases between. Germline-derived CDR1 and CDR2 are SGHNT and YYREEE (reference sequence). Using RNA template, CDR3s of TCR alpha and beta were amplified with iRepertoire arm-PCR. TCRdb fed the multiplex PCR reads into MiXCR, producing one record per CDR3 protein. Of about 89,000 distinct CDR3 sequences in the sample, about 25% were seen once. The sequence came from a human donor with low-grade glioma or glioblastoma, undergoing nonglioma brain surgery, or in good health (not recorded which). The chain is built from TRBV5-4 and TRBJ1-1; D unclear. Sequenced: glioma tissue, nonneoplastic brain tissue, or PBMCs (not recorded which). CDR3 region: CASSKGAFNTEAFF. The CDR3, as DNA: TGTGCCAGCAGTAAGGGCGCTTTCAACACTGAAGCTTTCTTT.